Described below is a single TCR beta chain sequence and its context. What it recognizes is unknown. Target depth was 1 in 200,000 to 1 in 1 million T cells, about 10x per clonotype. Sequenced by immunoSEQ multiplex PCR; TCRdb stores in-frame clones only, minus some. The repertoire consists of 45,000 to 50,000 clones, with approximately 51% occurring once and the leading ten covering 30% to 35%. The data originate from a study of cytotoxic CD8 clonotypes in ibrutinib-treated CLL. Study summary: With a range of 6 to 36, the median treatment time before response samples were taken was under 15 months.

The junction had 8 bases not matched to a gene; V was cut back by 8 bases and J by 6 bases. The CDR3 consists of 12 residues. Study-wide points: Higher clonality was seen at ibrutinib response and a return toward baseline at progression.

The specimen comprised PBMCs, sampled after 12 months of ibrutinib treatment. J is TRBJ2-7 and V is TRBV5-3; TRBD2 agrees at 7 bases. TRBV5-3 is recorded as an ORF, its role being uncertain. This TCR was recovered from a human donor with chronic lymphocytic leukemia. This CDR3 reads CASSLSGGEQYF. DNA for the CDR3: TGTGCCAGCAGCCTCTCGGGGGGCGAGCAGTACTTC.